Below, one T cell receptor (beta chain) is given with its context. Its specificity is not known. Germline V CDR1 and CDR2: MDHEN, SYDVKM. After removal of 2 bases from V and 4 bases from J, the junction contained 5 bases not matched to a gene. This CDR3 region has 15 residues. The sample originates from a study of identical twins. Study-wide points: With abundant cord blood beta clonotypes, insertions were fewer; memory repertoires showed no such pattern. Twin pairs' shared out-of-frame alpha sequences were enriched in low generation probability.

Using its own MiXCR run on the 5' RACE reads, TCRdb lists one record per CDR3 protein. This table has about 890,000 distinct CDR3 sequences, 9% to 15% appearing once. Separately, the same data were catalogued under a study of yellow fever vaccine responses in identical twins. From that paper: Reportedly, twins showed a vaccine T cell response that looked partly convergent and partly personalized.

This TCR was recovered from a woman aged 18-30 years in good health. This rearrangement joins TRBV28 to TRBJ1-5; 7 bases are shared with TRBD1. The sequencing input was PBMCs. In nucleotides, the CDR3 is TGTGCCAGCAGTTTACTTGGGACAGCGAATCAGCCCCAGCATTTT. Translation gives CASSLLGTANQPQHF.